Below are 13 T cell receptor beta chains sequenced from a single sample in a study of blood T cell repertoires in COVID-19. Measured with immunoSEQ multiplex PCR; TCRdb has only the in-frame clones, and not every one. The profile shows 120,000 to 150,000 clones, 65% to 85% of them singletons. The sequencing sample was made of peripheral blood. The receptors were sampled from a man aged 25-45 years with COVID-19, enrolled during active disease.

V usage is TRBV2 and J usage is TRBJ2-7, with 11 bases identical to TRBD2. The CDR3 has 14 amino acids. The J segment lost 4 bases and the V segment lost 6 bases, leaving 5 bases of the junction unmatched. Germline V lookup: CDR1 SNHLY, CDR2 FYNNEI. Here the CDR3 DNA reads TGTGCCAGCAGAACCGGGACTAGCGGTTACGAGCAGTACTTC. It is translated as CASRTGTSGYEQYF. The full variable domain, its missing parts supplied by reference TRBV2 and TRBJ2-7, is EPEVTQTPSHQVTQMGQEVILRCVPISNHLYFYWYRQILGQKVEFLVSFYNNEISEKSEIFDDQFSVERPDGSNFTLKIRSTKLEDSAMYFCASRTGTSGYEQYFGPGTRLTVT.

The J gene is TRBJ2-7, the V gene TRBV10-2; 12 nucleotides agree with TRBD2. Per the germline V gene, CDR1 is WSHSY and CDR2 is SAAADI. CDR3 length equals 15 residues. The V segment lost 5 bases and the J segment 3 bases; nucleotides outside the gene matches: 5. The CDR3 loop is CASSSGTSGYYEQYF. CDR3 coding DNA: TGCGCCAGCAGTTCCGGGACTAGCGGGTACTACGAGCAGTACTTC.

The chain recombines TRBV6-6 with TRBJ2-1, with D perhaps TRBD2 (7 bases). The V gene lost 2 bases and the J gene lost 5 bases, with 16 bases spanning the gap. This CDR3 spans 16 amino acids. Germline assignment: CDR1 MNHNY and CDR2 SVGAGI (reference sequence). The CDR3 DNA sequence: TGTGCCAGCAGTTACGCCATAAGGGAGGGGGACAATGAGCAGTTCTTC. This gives the protein CASSYAIREGDNEQFF.

The gene calls are TRBV19 and TRBJ1-5, with D perhaps matching TRBD1 (6 bases). The V end lost 10 bases, the J end lost 5 bases, and 18 bases lay between the germline ends. The CDR3 spans 14 residues. From germline, CDR1 is LNHDA and CDR2 SQIVND (reference sequence). CDR3 sequence: CATKRNREYQPQHF. The CDR3 region has the DNA TGTGCCACCAAGAGGAACAGGGAGTATCAGCCCCAGCATTTT. The whole variable domain, filled in from reference TRBV19 and TRBJ1-5, reads DGGITQSPKYLFRKEGQNVTLSCEQNLNHDAMYWYRQDPGQGLRLIYYSQIVNDFQKGDIAEGYSVSREKKESFPLTVTSAQKNPTAFYLCATKRNREYQPQHFGDGTRLSIL.

The V gene is TRBV6-5, the J gene TRBJ1-2; no firm D call. This CDR3 spans 13 amino acids. Trimming cost V 6 bases and J 8 bases, with 16 bases left between them. Germline loops: CDR1 MNHEY, CDR2 SVGAGI. The CDR3 nucleotides are TGTGCCAGCAGCCTTGAGGGTGGAGGAGGCTACACCTTC. It yields the protein CASSLEGGGGYTF.

The V call is TRBV10-3, the J call TRBJ1-1; 8 bases fit TRBD1. V trimming: 6 bases; J trimming: 4 bases; junction bases outside the gene matches: 1. CDR3 length: 12 residues. Germline CDR1 and CDR2: ENHRY and SYGVKD. CDR3 region: CAIRDRVTEAFF. The CDR3 DNA sequence: TGTGCCATCAGGGACAGGGTCACTGAAGCTTTCTTT.

This clone is a singleton in its sample. The chain links TRBV4-1 to TRBJ1-2; the D gene is possibly TRBD1 (5 bases). The V gene's germline CDR1 is MGHRA and CDR2 YSYEKL. The CDR3 totals 15 residues. V lost 4 bases and J lost 4, with 16 bases in between. This chain's CDR3 is CASSPRTQGAYGYTF. The CDR3, as DNA: TGCGCCAGCAGCCCACGGACACAAGGGGCCTATGGCTACACCTTC.

This clone was observed a handful of times. This chain connects TRBV7-9 to TRBJ1-1; TRBD1 is a possible D gene (6 bases). This CDR3 is built from 14 residues. Trimming took 0 bases from V and 6 from J, leaving 11 bases between them. CDR1 and CDR2 from the germline V gene are SEHNR and FQNEAQ (reference sequence). Written as DNA, the CDR3 is TGTGCCAGCAGCTTAGCGGGCAGGGGCCCTGAAGCTTTCTTT. It is translated as CASSLAGRGPEAFF.

The rearrangement uses TRBV5-1 and TRBJ2-1; the match to TRBD2 covers 8 bases. Trimming cost V 0 bases and J 9 bases; bases outside gene matches: 14. Germline CDR1 SGHRS, CDR2 YFSETQ. The CDR3 covers 17 residues. CDR3: CASSLGLAGGYIGEQFF. DNA for the CDR3: TGCGCCAGCAGCTTGGGGTTGGCGGGAGGTTATATTGGTGAGCAGTTCTTC. Drawing the rest from reference TRBV5-1 and TRBJ2-1, the complete variable domain is KAGVTQTPRYLIKTRGQQVTLSCSPISGHRSVSWYQQTPGQGLQFLFEYFSETQRNKGNFPGRFSGRQFSNSRSEMNVSTLELGDSALYLCASSLGLAGGYIGEQFFGPGTRLTVL.

The V gene is TRBV10-1, the J gene TRBJ1-5; D is uncertain. Per germline, CDR1 WNHNN and CDR2 SYGVQD (reference sequence). CDR3 length: 15 residues. Deletions cut 2 bases from V and 0 bases from J, with 8 bases between. DNA of the CDR3: TGCGCCAGCAGTGAGGGGCACGATAGCAATCAGCCCCAGCATTTT. Its translation is CASSEGHDSNQPQHF.

The chain couples TRBV11-1 to TRBJ2-7; the D gene is possibly TRBD1 (5 bases). V was trimmed by 6 bases and J by 7 bases, leaving 13 bases between them. Germline V gene sequence: CDR1 SGHAT, CDR2 FQDESV (reference sequence). The CDR3 consists of 12 residues. The CDR3 DNA is TGTGCCAGCAGTACCAGGGTCCGAGAGCAGTACTTC. Protein sequence: CASSTRVREQYF. Combining the CDR3 with reference TRBV11-1 and TRBJ2-7 gives the whole variable domain EAEVAQSPRYKITEKSQAVAFWCDPISGHATLYWYRQILGQGPELLVQFQDESVVDDSQLPKDRFSAERLKGVDSTLKIQPAELGDSAMYLCASSTRVREQYFGPGTRLTVT.

Concerning this clone: Other DNA sequences in the sample encode the same CDR3. The V call is TRBV5-4, the J call TRBJ1-2; 9 bases align to TRBD1. The CDR3 contains 13 residues. Germline assignment: CDR1 SGHNT and CDR2 YYREEE (reference sequence). V lost 3 bases to trimming and J lost 6 bases; unmatched junction nucleotides: 3. The CDR3 is CASSYGQGNGYTF. The CDR3 DNA reads as TGTGCCAGCAGCTATGGACAGGGGAATGGCTACACCTTC. Looking up the rest from reference TRBV5-4 and TRBJ1-2 gives the full variable domain: ETGVTQSPTHLIKTRGQQVTLRCSSQSGHNTVSWYQQALGQGPQFIFQYYREEENGRGNFPPRFSGLQFPNYSSELNVNALELDDSALYLCASSYGQGNGYTFGSGTRLTVV.

This clone showed up just once. The chain combines TRBV14 with TRBJ2-1, with D possibly matching TRBD1 (6 bases). The V gene's germline CDR1 is SGHDN and CDR2 FVKESK. The CDR3 extends over 14 amino acids. The V and J ends lost 4 bases and 4 bases respectively, with 11 bases between them. The CDR3 DNA follows: TGTGCCAGCAGCCCTCAGGGGCGGTACAATGAGCAGTTCTTC. Amino acids: CASSPQGRYNEQFF. Supplemented by reference TRBV14 and TRBJ2-1, the full variable domain reads EAGVTQFPSHSVIEKGQTVTLRCDPISGHDNLYWYRRVMGKEIKFLLHFVKESKQDESGMPNNRFLAERTGGTYSTLKVQPAELEDSGVYFCASSPQGRYNEQFFGPGTRLTVL.